This is a list of T cell receptor beta chains from one sample in a study of OX40 agonist ivuxolimab in advanced cancers. Clones were sequenced by immunoSEQ multiplex PCR, and TCRdb holds only the in-frame ones, with some missing. The sample has approximately 77,000 clones, approximately 84% seen once. The specimen was CD4+ or CD8+ T cells sorted from blood, collected in a trial of the OX40 agonist ivuxolimab. The receptors shown here come from an adult with an advanced solid tumor such as melanoma, head and neck, liver or kidney cancer. Each CDR3 is given without its conserved first and last residue. The D gene is left open where the match is weak.

V gene	D gene	CDR3 protein
TRBV19	TRBD1	ASSLTGVGSNQPQH
TRBV28	.	ASSPGWRTEAF
TRBV29-1	.	SVGQGWYGNEQF
TRBV7-2	TRBD1	ASSSYTQGDDYGYT
TRBV7-8	.	ASSFLRGEQY
TRBV9	TRBD2	ASSFSGRTYEQY
TRBV7-9	TRBD2	VSSFSRVGSGSLEQY
TRBV5-1	TRBD2	ASSFRSSGGLTDTQY
TRBV9	TRBD2	ASSPRFGGRDEQF
TRBV7-2	.	ASSLMRNTGELF
TRBV5-8	.	ASSRRFSNQPQH
TRBV28	TRBD2	AGRTSGRLGEQF